This TCR beta chain was sequenced in a study of blood T cell repertoires in COVID-19. The wider study: Whether acute or convalescent, the COVID-19 samples came from the United States, Italy and Spain. T cells, B-cell-depleted T cells, or PBMCs supplied cDNA or gDNA.

The CDR3 extends over 19 amino acids. The V and J ends lost 7 bases and 2 bases, in that order; junction bases with no gene match: 20. Germline V CDR1 and CDR2: SGHNT, YENEEA. Under the authors' procedure: Amplification with reference gene primers provided the estimates of nucleated cell counts. Data came from immunoSEQ multiplex PCR; TCRdb stores just in-frame clones and leaves some out. From that table come the V and J calls and clone size; the DNA was used to work out D and trimming. The sample has roughly 74,000 clones; 80% to 90% are singletons. The rearrangement uses TRBV11-3 and TRBJ1-2; 9 positions match TRBD1. Material for sequencing was peripheral blood. The receptor was derived from a man aged 65-85 years with acute or convalescent COVID-19. The CDR3 region is CASNVAEVGGDRANYGYTF. CDR3 nucleotides: TGTGCCAGCAACGTCGCTGAGGTCGGGGGGGACAGGGCCAACTATGGCTACACCTTC.